Below, 8 T cell receptor delta chains from the same sample are listed, as sequenced in a study of gamma-delta T cells after stem cell transplantation. TCRdb called clones anew from the RT-PCR reads with CATT. The data hold roughly 1,400 delta-chain clones, with 45% to 50% observed a single time. Source material: gamma-delta T cells. The origin of the receptors is a human donor. It is not recorded whose cells these are; they may come from a transplant donor.

To note about this clone: Its ends do not fully match the called genes, so a read error is possible. The V and J genes are TRDV2 and TRDJ3, with 9 nucleotides matching TRDD3. This CDR3 has 18 amino acids. Looked up from germline, CDR1 is GEAIGNYY and CDR2 is EKD. The CDR3 sequence: CACDILGEGSWDTRQMFF. CDR3 DNA sequence: TGTGCCTGTGATATACTGGGGGAAGGCTCCTGGGACACCCGACAAATGTTTTTC.

This chain joins TRDV2 and TRDJ1; D call uncertain. Germline CDR1 reads GEAIGNYY; CDR2 reads EKD. The CDR3 runs to 17 residues. V lost 0 bases and J 3 bases, leaving 19 bases between the germline ends. CDR3 DNA sequence: TGTGCCTGTGACACCCTGAGGGCCCCGGGGTTCGCCGATAAACTCATCTTT. It codes for CACDTLRAPGFADKLIF.

V and J are TRDV1 and TRDJ1; 10 positions match TRDD3. With 0 bases clipped from V and 0 bases from J, the junction kept 16 bases outside the gene matches. CDR3 length equals 21 residues. Looked up from germline, CDR1 is TSWWSYY and CDR2 is QGS. The chain's CDR3 is CALGELVLSWGIKPYTDKLIF. In nucleotides, the CDR3 is TGTGCTCTTGGGGAACTAGTCCTCAGCTGGGGGATAAAGCCGTACACCGATAAACTCATCTTT.

In its sample, this clone was seen a few times. This chain uses TRDV2 with TRDJ1; 9 bases are a match to TRDD3. V gave up 3 bases and J gave up 0 bases; unmatched junction bases: 13. The germline CDR1 and CDR2 sequences are GEAIGNYY and EKD. The CDR3 is 18 amino acids. Here the CDR3 reads CACDPVLGERMYTDKLIF. The CDR3 nucleotides read TGTGCCTGTGACCCAGTACTGGGGGAAAGGATGTACACCGATAAACTCATCTTT.

With regard to this clone: One junction end disagrees with the germline gene, perhaps due to a read error. V is TRDV2 and J is TRDJ1; 13 positions agree with TRDD3. Looked up from germline, CDR1 is GEAIGNYY and CDR2 is EKD. CDR3 length: 19 residues. CDR3 sequence (DNA): TGTGCCTGTGATTCCTTAGTACTGGGGGATACGCGGGATGAAGATAACCTCATCTTT. Translated: CACDSLVLGDTRDEDNLIF.

This clone was detected only a few times. The rearrangement joins TRDV2 to TRDJ1, with 8 bases identical to TRDD3. CDR1 and CDR2 (germline): GEAIGNYY, EKD. V lost 3 bases to trimming and J lost 3 bases; unmatched junction nucleotides: 14. This CDR3 is 17 amino acids long. The CDR3 loop is CACDFLKGDIVSDKLIF. In DNA, the CDR3 is TGTGCCTGTGACTTCCTAAAGGGGGATATTGTATCCGATAAACTCATCTTT.

This clone was observed a handful of times. This chain uses TRDV2 with TRDJ1; D unresolved. There are 17 residues in the CDR3. CDR1 and CDR2 from the germline V gene are GEAIGNYY and EKD. V was cut by 0 bases and J by 1 base, with 17 bases left in between. For the CDR3, the DNA is TGTGCCTGTGACACCGTCGGCACAACGGCGTTCACCGATAAACTCATCTTT. Protein sequence: CACDTVGTTAFTDKLIF.

As regards this clone: With a much larger clone just one base away, this may be a read error. The V call is TRDV1, the J call TRDJ2; the D is unclear. The CDR3 contains 16 residues. Germline V lookup: CDR1 TSWWSYY, CDR2 QGS. The CDR3 DNA follows: TGTGCTCTTGGGGAACCCGACGTCCGTTTGCCAGCACAACTCTTCTTT. This gives the protein CALGEPDVRLPAQLFF.